The next 32 T cell receptor beta chains were all read from a single sample in a study of blood T cell repertoires in COVID-19. The protocol was immunoSEQ multiplex PCR, while the TCRdb copy is restricted to in-frame clones and leaves out a portion. This sample has under 300,000 clones, with 85% to 95% found just once. The specimen was PBMCs or T cells enriched from blood (not recorded which). The receptors stem from a young woman who had recovered from COVID-19.

Concerning this clone itself: Other DNA sequences of this sample code for an identical CDR3. This chain joins TRBV5-8 and TRBJ1-3; tentative D call: TRBD1 (5 bases). Germline V CDR1 and CDR2: SGHTS, YDEGEE. Trimming left V 1 base short and J 3 bases short, with 5 bases between. CDR3 size: 13 residues. CDR3 bases: TGTGCCAGCAGCTTGAGGGGTGGAAACACCATATATTTT. Translating it yields CASSLRGGNTIYF. Looking up the rest from reference TRBV5-8 and TRBJ1-3 gives the full variable domain: EAGVTQSPTHLIKTRGQQATLRCSPISGHTSVYWYQQALGLGLQFLLWYDEGEERNRGNFPPRFSGRQFPNYSSELNVNALELEDSALYLCASSLRGGNTIYFGEGSWLTVV.

The genes are TRBV19 and TRBJ1-2; possible D gene TRBD1, 6 bases. The CDR3 runs to 13 residues. Germline V lookup: CDR1 LNHDA, CDR2 SQIVND (reference sequence). Trimming shortened V by 4 bases and J by 7 bases, and 13 bases separated the two germline ends. The CDR3 protein is CASSKVRGGGYTF. The CDR3 DNA follows: TGTGCCAGTAGTAAGGTCAGGGGCGGTGGCTACACCTTC.

The chain links TRBV7-8 to TRBJ1-4, with 7 bases fitting TRBD1. This CDR3 is 16 amino acids long. The trim removed 5 bases at V and 7 bases at J, leaving 13 bases unmatched. CDR1 and CDR2 from the germline V gene are SGHVS and FQNEAQ. The CDR3 DNA sequence: TGTGCCAGCAGCGGAACAGGGGCCCTGGATTTTGAAAAACTGTTTTTT. Translating gives CASSGTGALDFEKLFF.

This chain uses TRBV6-5 with TRBJ1-1, with TRBD1 identical over 7 bases. The V segment lost 5 bases and the J segment 0 bases; nucleotides outside the gene matches: 6. The CDR3 consists of 15 residues. CDR1 and CDR2 (germline): MNHEY, SVGAGI. The CDR3 nucleotides read TGTGCCAGCAGTCAATGGGGACAGCTGAACACTGAAGCTTTCTTT. Translating gives CASSQWGQLNTEAFF.

V and J are TRBV20-1 and TRBJ1-2; D gene uncertain. Trimming left V 3 bases short and J 3 bases short, with 8 bases between. This CDR3 spans 12 amino acids. Germline V gene sequence: CDR1 DFQATT, CDR2 SNEGSKA (reference sequence). CDR3 amino acids: CSASKGDYGYTF. CDR3 sequence (DNA): TGCAGTGCTAGTAAGGGAGACTATGGCTACACCTTC.

The chain employs TRBV7-9 and TRBJ2-7; D not resolved. Deletions cut 4 bases from V and 3 bases from J, with 13 bases between. The CDR3 contains 14 residues. CDR1 SEHNR and CDR2 FQNEAQ come from the germline V gene (reference sequence). The CDR3 here is CASSSITTNYEQYF. The CDR3 DNA follows: TGTGCCAGCAGCTCCATTACAACGAACTACGAGCAGTACTTC.

The V and J genes are TRBV7-9 and TRBJ1-1; 7 bases fit TRBD1. Germline CDR1 and CDR2: SEHNR and FQNEAQ (reference sequence). The CDR3 has 13 amino acids. The junction had 7 bases not matched to a gene; V was cut back by 5 bases and J by 7 bases. The CDR3 is CASSPQQGLEAFF. In DNA form, the CDR3 reads TGTGCCAGCAGCCCCCAACAGGGGCTTGAAGCTTTCTTT.

This chain uses TRBV9 with TRBJ1-6; D uncertain. This CDR3 region has 15 residues. V shed 5 bases and J shed 5 bases, with 14 bases lying between them. Germline V gene data show CDR1 as SGDLS and CDR2 as YYNGEE. CDR3 DNA sequence: TGTGCCAGCAGTTCCCAATCGGTTCATAATTCACCCCTCCACTTT. As protein: CASSSQSVHNSPLHF. Supplemented by reference TRBV9 and TRBJ1-6, the full variable domain reads DSGVTQTPKHLITATGQRVTLRCSPRSGDLSVYWYQQSLDQGLQFLIQYYNGEERAKGNILERFSAQQFPDLHSELNLSSLELGDSALYFCASSSQSVHNSPLHFGNGTRLTVT.

The chain recombines TRBV25-1 with TRBJ1-5; weak D call: TRBD1 (6 bases). The germline V gene encodes CDR1 MGHDK and CDR2 SYGVNS. This CDR3 comprises 16 residues. V lost 6 bases and J lost 0, with 15 bases in between. The DNA for the CDR3 is TGTGCCAGCAGCAAGGGGGACCCCTATAGCAATCAGCCCCAGCATTTT. Translated: CASSKGDPYSNQPQHF.

The J gene is TRBJ1-2, the V gene TRBV4-2; 10 positions agree with TRBD1. The CDR3 loop spans 16 amino acids. V shed 4 bases and J 4 bases; nucleotides not matched to a gene: 9. The V gene's germline CDR1 is LGHNA and CDR2 YNFKEQ. CDR3 region: CASSPKATGGAYGYTF. Here the CDR3 DNA reads TGTGCCAGCAGCCCAAAGGCGACAGGGGGCGCCTATGGCTACACCTTC.

The chain links TRBV4-1 to TRBJ1-6, with D perhaps TRBD1 (5 bases). Trimming stripped 1 base from V and 10 bases from J, with 23 bases between. The CDR3 sequence is 18 residues long. Per the germline V gene, CDR1 is MGHRA and CDR2 is YSYEKL. The CDR3 sequence: CASSQVPSKTAIGSPLHF. CDR3 nucleotides: TGCGCCAGCAGCCAAGTCCCTTCGAAGACAGCTATCGGGTCACCCCTCCACTTT.

This sequence joins TRBV15 and TRBJ2-1; 10 bases match TRBD2. J lost 5 bases, V lost 8 bases, and 15 bases had no gene match. Germline assignment: CDR1 LNHNV and CDR2 YYDKDF (reference sequence). The CDR3 spans 17 residues. CDR3 residues: CATRELLGLAAHNEQFF. CDR3 nucleotide sequence: TGTGCCACCCGAGAGCTTCTCGGACTAGCGGCACACAATGAGCAGTTCTTC.

The J gene is TRBJ2-7, the V gene TRBV6-5; 10 nucleotides align to TRBD1. Germline CDR1 and CDR2: MNHEY and SVGAGI. The ends lost 8 bases at V and 7 bases at J; junction bases unmatched: 11. There are 14 residues in the CDR3. The CDR3 reads CASASGQGPREQYF. The CDR3 nucleotides are TGTGCCAGCGCATCGGGACAGGGGCCCAGGGAGCAGTACTTC.

This clone occurred many times. The J gene is TRBJ2-5, the V gene TRBV4-2, with no clear D. The germline gives CDR1 LGHNA, CDR2 YNFKEQ. Trimming took 3 bases from V and 5 from J, leaving 16 bases between them. The CDR3 loop spans 15 amino acids. The CDR3 protein is CASSHLERSRETQYF. The CDR3 DNA is TGTGCCAGCAGCCATCTGGAGAGATCGCGGGAGACCCAGTACTTC.

CDR3 sequence (DNA): TGTGCCAGCAAGGAGAACGGTAACTATGGCTACACCTTC. Its protein is CASKENGNYGYTF. The J gene is TRBJ1-2, the V gene TRBV9, with unresolved D. The CDR3 runs 13 residues. CDR1 SGDLS and CDR2 YYNGEE come from the germline V gene. V was clipped by 6 bases and J by 1 base, with 10 bases between them. The full variable domain, with the rest looked up from reference TRBV9 and TRBJ1-2, is DSGVTQTPKHLITATGQRVTLRCSPRSGDLSVYWYQQSLDQGLQFLIQYYNGEERAKGNILERFSAQQFPDLHSELNLSSLELGDSALYFCASKENGNYGYTFGSGTRLTVV.

The DNA of the CDR3 is TGTGCCAGCTCACCAAGGTCGACAGGGGCGGTCTCTGAAGCTTTCTTT. Protein: CASSPRSTGAVSEAFF. This chain links TRBV18 with TRBJ1-1, with 8 bases lining up with TRBD1. In germline, CDR1 is KGHSH, CDR2 LQKENI. V lost 2 bases, J lost 6 bases, and 11 bases stayed unmatched. The length of the CDR3 is 16 residues.

This rearrangement joins TRBV28 to TRBJ1-1; tentatively, D is TRBD1 (6 bases). This CDR3 is built from 11 residues. Germline V CDR1 and CDR2: MDHEN, SYDVKM. Trimming pared 4 bases from V and 8 bases from J, leaving 8 bases between. The CDR3 nucleotides read TGTGCCAGCAGTTATGGGACAGAAGCTTTCTTT. Its protein product is CASSYGTEAFF.

V usage is TRBV7-3 and J usage is TRBJ1-1, with D unclear. The CDR3 spans 13 residues. Looked up from germline, CDR1 is SGHTA and CDR2 is FQGTGA. The V gene lost 4 bases and the J gene lost 3 bases, with 9 bases spanning the gap. The CDR3 protein is CASSSARDTEAFF. The CDR3 DNA is TGTGCCAGCAGCTCCGCGAGGGACACTGAAGCTTTCTTT. Complete variable domain (other parts from reference TRBV7-3 and TRBJ1-1): GAGVSQTPSNKVTEKGKYVELRCDPISGHTALYWYRQSLGQGPEFLIYFQGTGAADDSGLPNDRFFAVRPEGSVSTLKIQRTERGDSAVYLCASSSARDTEAFFGQGTRLTVV.

This rearrangement joins TRBV19 to TRBJ2-3; 8 bases agree with TRBD1. V gave up 0 bases and J gave up 5 bases; unmatched junction bases: 4. The CDR3 is 15 residues long. Germline CDR1 and CDR2: LNHDA and SQIVND (reference sequence). The CDR3 sequence: CASSIEAGGLDTQYF. The DNA of the CDR3 is TGTGCCAGTAGTATAGAGGCAGGGGGCTTAGATACGCAGTATTTT.

The V gene is TRBV5-1, the J gene TRBJ2-1; TRBD1 is a possible D gene (5 bases). V was pared by 5 bases and J by 0 bases, with 12 bases between. The CDR3 is made up of 15 amino acids. Germline assignment: CDR1 SGHRS and CDR2 YFSETQ. CDR3 sequence: CASRGDANSYNEQFF. CDR3 bases: TGCGCCAGCAGAGGGGATGCGAACTCCTACAATGAGCAGTTCTTC. Full variable domain (remainder filled in from reference TRBV5-1 and TRBJ2-1): KAGVTQTPRYLIKTRGQQVTLSCSPISGHRSVSWYQQTPGQGLQFLFEYFSETQRNKGNFPGRFSGRQFSNSRSEMNVSTLELGDSALYLCASRGDANSYNEQFFGPGTRLTVL.

V is TRBV19 and J is TRBJ2-4, with unresolved D. The CDR3 is 17 amino acids. Trimming shortened V by 7 bases and J by 0 bases, and 19 bases separated the two germline ends. The germline V gene has CDR1 LNHDA and CDR2 SQIVND (reference sequence). CDR3 sequence reads: CASTREYPTVAKNIQYF. The CDR3 DNA sequence: TGTGCCAGTACACGAGAGTACCCAACCGTAGCCAAAAACATTCAGTACTTC.

The rearrangement joins TRBV27 to TRBJ1-2, with 9 bases identical to TRBD1. The CDR3 sequence is 14 residues long. Germline CDR1 and CDR2: MNHEY and SMNVEV (reference sequence). V lost 2 bases to trimming and J lost 7 bases; unmatched junction nucleotides: 5. The CDR3 DNA reads TGTGCCAGCAGTTTAATACAGGGGGCTGGTGGCTACACCTTC. Residues: CASSLIQGAGGYTF.

This clone was observed a handful of times. The CDR3 sequence is CASSQDQSGSTWGNTIYF. CDR3 coding DNA: TGTGCCAGCAGCCAAGATCAATCAGGATCGACGTGGGGAAACACCATATATTTT. The chain couples TRBV4-2 to TRBJ1-3, with unresolved D. Per germline, CDR1 LGHNA and CDR2 YNFKEQ. V gave up 0 bases and J gave up 4 bases, with 19 bases separating them. CDR3 length: 18 residues.

This clone was detected only once. The J gene is TRBJ2-2, the V gene TRBV11-3; TRBD1 aligns across 7 bases. This CDR3 is 16 amino acids long. Losses at the gene ends were 5 bases for V and 1 base for J; bases not matched to a gene: 7. The germline V gene has CDR1 SGHNT and CDR2 YENEEA. For the CDR3, the DNA is TGTGCCAGCAGCCCGACCCGGACAGGGAACACCGGGGAGCTGTTTTTT. It is translated as CASSPTRTGNTGELFF.

The CDR3 DNA sequence: TGTGCCAGCAGTCCGACTAGCGGGGGCTACAATGAGCAGTTCTTC. Protein product: CASSPTSGGYNEQFF. This sequence joins TRBV2 and TRBJ2-1; 12 bases are shared with TRBD2. In germline, CDR1 is SNHLY, CDR2 FYNNEI. This CDR3 is 15 amino acids long. The V segment lost 5 bases and the J segment 3 bases; nucleotides outside the gene matches: 2.

The chain links TRBV4-3 to TRBJ1-2, with D perhaps TRBD1 (6 bases). This CDR3 region has 16 residues. The V gene's germline CDR1 is LGHNA and CDR2 YSLEER. Trimming took off 0 bases at V and 5 bases at J, with 16 bases between the two ends. The chain's CDR3 is CASSQDLGGGPYGYTF. CDR3 nucleotide sequence: TGCGCCAGCAGCCAAGATCTGGGGGGGGGCCCTTATGGCTACACCTTC.

The gene calls are TRBV4-3 and TRBJ1-1; D gene ambiguous. CDR1 LGHNA and CDR2 YSLEER come from the germline V gene. Trimming cost V 0 bases and J 2 bases, with 4 bases left between them. This CDR3 has 13 residues. The CDR3 spells CASSQERNTEAFF. The CDR3 coding sequence is TGCGCCAGCAGCCAAGAGCGAAACACTGAAGCTTTCTTT.

The chain couples TRBV5-1 to TRBJ1-6; D is undetermined. Trimming removed 0 bases at V and 0 bases at J, with 7 bases between. The CDR3 is made up of 16 amino acids. Per the germline V gene, CDR1 is SGHRS and CDR2 is YFSETQ. The CDR3 protein is CASSLGGSSYNSPLHF. The CDR3 nucleotides are TGCGCCAGCAGCTTGGGCGGCAGCTCCTATAATTCACCCCTCCACTTT. The complete variable domain, with remaining parts taken from reference TRBV5-1 and TRBJ1-6, reads KAGVTQTPRYLIKTRGQQVTLSCSPISGHRSVSWYQQTPGQGLQFLFEYFSETQRNKGNFPGRFSGRQFSNSRSEMNVSTLELGDSALYLCASSLGGSSYNSPLHFGNGTRLTVT.

V is TRBV28 and J is TRBJ2-7; D is perhaps TRBD2 (6 bases). V was cut by 6 bases and J by 4 bases, with 16 bases left in between. The CDR3 contains 14 residues. Germline V CDR1 and CDR2: MDHEN, SYDVKM. CDR3 in amino acids: CASRRPGEIYEQYF. The CDR3 nucleotides are TGTGCCAGCAGGAGGCCGGGGGAAATTTACGAGCAGTACTTC.

The sample holds one count of this clone. The chain recombines TRBV10-3 with TRBJ2-1, with no clear D. Trimming left V 2 bases short and J 4 bases short, with 21 bases between. CDR3 length: 18 amino acids. Germline V CDR1 and CDR2: ENHRY, SYGVKD. The CDR3 here is CAISETYPPVPNYNEQFF. The CDR3 DNA sequence: TGTGCCATCAGTGAGACCTACCCACCCGTCCCAAATTACAATGAGCAGTTCTTC.

This rearrangement joins TRBV19 to TRBJ1-4; D remains ambiguous. V dropped 5 bases and J dropped 4 bases, with 11 bases sitting between them. The CDR3 loop spans 14 amino acids. CDR1 and CDR2 (germline): LNHDA, SQIVND (reference sequence). CDR3 amino acids: CASSLLMYNEKLFF. The CDR3 DNA is TGTGCCAGTAGTCTACTGATGTATAATGAAAAACTGTTTTTT.

The genes are TRBV11-2 and TRBJ2-5; no definite D call. Germline CDR1 SGHAT, CDR2 FQNNGV. V was pared by 2 bases and J by 5 bases, with 6 bases between. CDR3 size: 12 residues. CDR3: CASSLYGETQYF. CDR3 nucleotide sequence: TGTGCCAGCAGCTTATACGGGGAGACCCAGTACTTC.